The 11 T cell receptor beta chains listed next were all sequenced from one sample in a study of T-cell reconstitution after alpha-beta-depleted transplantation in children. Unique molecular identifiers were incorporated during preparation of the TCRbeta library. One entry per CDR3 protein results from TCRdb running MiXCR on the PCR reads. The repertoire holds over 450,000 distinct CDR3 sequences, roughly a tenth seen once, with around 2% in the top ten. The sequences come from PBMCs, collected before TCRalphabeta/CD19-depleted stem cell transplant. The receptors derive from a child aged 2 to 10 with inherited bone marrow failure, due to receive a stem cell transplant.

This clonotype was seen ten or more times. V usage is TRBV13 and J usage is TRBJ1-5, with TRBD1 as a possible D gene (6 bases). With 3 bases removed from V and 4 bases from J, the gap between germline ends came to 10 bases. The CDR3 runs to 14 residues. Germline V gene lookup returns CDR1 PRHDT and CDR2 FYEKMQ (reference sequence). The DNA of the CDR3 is TGTGCCAGCAGCTTGGGACATACGAATCAGCCCCAGCATTTT. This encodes CASSLGHTNQPQHF. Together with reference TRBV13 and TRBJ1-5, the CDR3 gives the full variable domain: AAGVIQSPRHLIKEKRETATLKCYPIPRHDTVYWYQQGPGQDPQFLISFYEKMQSDKGSIPDRFSAQQFSDYHSELNMSSLELGDSALYFCASSLGHTNQPQHFGDGTRLSIL.

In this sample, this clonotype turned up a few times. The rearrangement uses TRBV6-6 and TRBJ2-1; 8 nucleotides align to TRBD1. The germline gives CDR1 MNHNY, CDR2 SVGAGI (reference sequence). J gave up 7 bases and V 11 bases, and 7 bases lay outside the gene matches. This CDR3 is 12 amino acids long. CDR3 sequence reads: CACDRGANEQFF. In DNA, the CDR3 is TGTGCCTGCGACAGGGGTGCGAATGAGCAGTTCTTC.

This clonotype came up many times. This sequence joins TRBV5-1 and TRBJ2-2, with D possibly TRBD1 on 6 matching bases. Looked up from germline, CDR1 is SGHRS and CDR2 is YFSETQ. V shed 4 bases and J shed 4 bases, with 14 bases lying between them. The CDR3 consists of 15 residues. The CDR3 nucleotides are TGCGCCAGCAGCACCGTCAGGACAGCCACCGGGGAGCTGTTTTTT. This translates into CASSTVRTATGELFF.

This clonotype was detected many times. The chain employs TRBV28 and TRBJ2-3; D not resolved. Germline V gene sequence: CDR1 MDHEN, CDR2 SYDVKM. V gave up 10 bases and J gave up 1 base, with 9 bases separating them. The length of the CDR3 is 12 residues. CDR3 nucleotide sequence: TGTGCCACCCGGATCGGCACAGATACGCAGTATTTT. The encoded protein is CATRIGTDTQYF.

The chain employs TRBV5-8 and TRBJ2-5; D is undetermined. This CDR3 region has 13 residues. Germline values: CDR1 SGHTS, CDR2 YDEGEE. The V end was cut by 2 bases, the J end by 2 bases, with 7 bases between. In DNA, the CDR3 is TGTGCCAGCAGCTTTCACCCACAAGAGACCCAGTACTTC. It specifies CASSFHPQETQYF.

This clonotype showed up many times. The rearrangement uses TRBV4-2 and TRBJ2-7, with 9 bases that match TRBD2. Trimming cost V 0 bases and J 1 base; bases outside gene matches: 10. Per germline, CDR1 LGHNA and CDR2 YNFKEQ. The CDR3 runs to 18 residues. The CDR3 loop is CASSQEIGAGGPSYEQYF. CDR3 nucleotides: TGTGCCAGCAGCCAAGAAATAGGAGCGGGAGGTCCATCCTACGAGCAGTACTTC.

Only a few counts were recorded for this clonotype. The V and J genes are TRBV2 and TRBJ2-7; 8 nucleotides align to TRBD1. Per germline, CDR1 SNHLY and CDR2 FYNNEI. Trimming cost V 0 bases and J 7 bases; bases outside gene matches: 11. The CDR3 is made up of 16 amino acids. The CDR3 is CASSEAGAGGAGEQYF. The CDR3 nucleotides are TGTGCCAGCAGTGAAGCTGGGGCAGGGGGCGCGGGGGAGCAGTACTTC.

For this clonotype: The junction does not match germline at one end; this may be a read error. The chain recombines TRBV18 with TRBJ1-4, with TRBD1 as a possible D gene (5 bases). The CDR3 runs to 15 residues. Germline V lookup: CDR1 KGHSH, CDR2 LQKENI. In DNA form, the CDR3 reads TGTGCCAGCTCACCATCAGACGGGACTAGTGAAAAACTGTTTTTT. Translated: CASSPSDGTSEKLFF.

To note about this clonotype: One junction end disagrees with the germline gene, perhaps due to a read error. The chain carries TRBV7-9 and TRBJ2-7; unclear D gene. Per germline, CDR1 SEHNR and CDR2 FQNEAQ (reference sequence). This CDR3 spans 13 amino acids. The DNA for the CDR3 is TGTGCCCGCAGTTTCCCGGGCTCCTACGAGCAGTACTTC. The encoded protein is CARSFPGSYEQYF.

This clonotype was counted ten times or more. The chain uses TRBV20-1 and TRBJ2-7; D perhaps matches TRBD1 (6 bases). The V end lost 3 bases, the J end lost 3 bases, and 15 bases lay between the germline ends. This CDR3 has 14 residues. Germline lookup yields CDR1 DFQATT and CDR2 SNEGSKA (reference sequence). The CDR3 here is CSASRGTNLYEQYF. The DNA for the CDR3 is TGCAGTGCTAGTAGGGGGACCAACCTCTACGAGCAGTACTTC.

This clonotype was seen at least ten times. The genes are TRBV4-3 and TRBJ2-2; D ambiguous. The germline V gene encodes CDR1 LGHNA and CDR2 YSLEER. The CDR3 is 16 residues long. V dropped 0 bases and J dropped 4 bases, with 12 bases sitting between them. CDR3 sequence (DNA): TGCGCCAGCAGCCAAGATGGTGTAAGTGGCACCGGGGAGCTGTTTTTT. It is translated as CASSQDGVSGTGELFF.